These T cell receptor beta chains were read from a single sample in a study of T cell responses to AZD1222 COVID-19 vaccine. The assay was immunoSEQ multiplex PCR, and TCRdb's table has in-frame clones only and misses some. The sample lists about 150,000 clones, about 89% occurring once. Sequenced material: peripheral blood, taken 28 days after the second AZD1222 dose. The origin of the receptors is an adult who received the AZD1222 COVID-19 vaccine. Each CDR3 is given without its conserved first and last residue.

j_call v_call cdr3_aa
TRBJ1-4 TRBV4-2 ASSLQGPLDTNEKLF
TRBJ2-2 TRBV11-3 ASSLDFGGYTGELF
TRBJ2-1 TRBV18 ASSRTPGTGGLNEQF
TRBJ1-5 TRBV7-9 ASSLMGNSNQPQH
TRBJ1-6 TRBV4-1 ASSQESRSSYNSPLH
TRBJ1-4 TRBV6-6 ASSYGTPFGEKLF
TRBJ1-3 TRBV19 ASSIADTIY
TRBJ2-2 TRBV24-1 ATSDSSGRAYTGELF
TRBJ1-1 TRBV7-2 ASSLGAPGAF
TRBJ1-1 TRBV5-1 ASSLAGTGGGNTEAF
TRBJ1-6 TRBV10-3 AIAGGQGIISPLH
TRBJ2-5 TRBV7-9 ASSLDPSPGQRN
TRBJ2-1 TRBV10-3 ATRGGVGISDEQF
TRBJ1-4 TRBV7-9 ASSPRDTTNEKLF
TRBJ1-2 TRBV20-1 SASRQGNYGYT
TRBJ1-5 TRBV4-2 ASSRVDVNSNQPQH
TRBJ1-6 TRBV4-2 ASSQPRWGFSPLH
TRBJ1-1 TRBV10-3 AISWDTRNTEAF
TRBJ2-4 TRBV12-3/TRBV12-4 ASSLAEGGIQY
TRBJ2-3 TRBV5-6 ASSLEVFKLVTDTQY
TRBJ2-7 TRBV10-1 AGKGAGIQSYEQY
TRBJ1-6 TRBV5-4 ASSLVVTTNSPLH
TRBJ2-3 TRBV9 ASSGQGRTDTQY
TRBJ2-7 TRBV5-6 ASSLDISGGSYEQY
TRBJ2-7 TRBV9 ASSVELGGYEQY
TRBJ2-5 TRBV6-5 ATKLAGGTQETQY
TRBJ2-5 TRBV13 ASSFVRSGMQETQY
TRBJ2-6 TRBV7-9 ASSLAQVSGANVLT
TRBJ2-1 TRBV11-2 ASSLSPLGVGAEQF
TRBJ1-4 TRBV29-1 SVEDDRADSAKLF
TRBJ2-2 TRBV27 ATRARAGTGELF
TRBJ1-1 TRBV10-2 ASTLTVANTEAF
TRBJ2-3 TRBV24-1 ATSGRGATDTQY
TRBJ1-5 TRBV5-1 ASSPDGDRFDQPQH
TRBJ1-1 TRBV3-1/TRBV3-2 ASSQGTGNTEAF
TRBJ1-1 TRBV6-5 ASSYSGKEAF
TRBJ1-6 TRBV6-4 ASSGGSSSSTLH
TRBJ2-1 TRBV6-2/TRBV6-3 ASSYRDYDEQF
TRBJ1-5 TRBV4-2 ASSQAEMGWGAHNQPQH
TRBJ1-5 TRBV7-2 ASSSRAFQPQH
TRBJ2-1 TRBV29-1 SVDLGGTSVKRSSYNEQF
TRBJ1-6 TRBV30 AWSVQGREASPLH
TRBJ2-7 TRBV19 ASSTLRAGYYEQY
TRBJ1-2 TRBV20-1 SASSRERPSGSYT
TRBJ1-5 TRBV20-1 SASGSNQPQH
TRBJ2-5 TRBV7-3 ASSANGGTQY
TRBJ2-1 TRBV6-2/TRBV6-3 ASSYNSWTNSNEQF
TRBJ1-5 TRBV14 ASSWTAFSPQH
TRBJ1-1 TRBV9 ASSVTAGANTEAF
TRBJ1-2 TRBV10-3 AISEMSVNYGGYT
TRBJ1-1 TRBV6-5 ASSYSGGPVTEAF
TRBJ1-5 TRBV4-3 ASSQERFSNQPQH